This T cell receptor beta chain was profiled in a study of T cells in Graves' hyperthyroidism and ophthalmopathy. Whole-study context: It was at initial diagnosis, before any treatment, that peripheral blood was collected.

Overall study results and limits: The majority of expanded thyroid clonotypes above 0.001 also appeared in blood. The model anticipated ophthalmopathy a median about six months pre-onset.

Diagnosis rested on symptoms, serum thyroxine and TRAb, thyroid ultrasound, and orbital computed tomography. At least ten counts were recorded for this clonotype. Its antigen is currently unknown. RNA transcripts yielded amplified TCR beta CDR3 regions. In the first-round RT-PCR of the TCR CDR3, the HTBI primer set was used. TCRdb re-called the multiplex PCR reads with MiXCR, one entry per CDR3 protein. The table has some 490,000 distinct CDR3 sequences, roughly 22% seen once. The material sequenced was blood. The origin of this receptor is an older woman with Graves' ophthalmopathy.

CDR3 loop: CASSLITDRGSFF. CDR3 sequence (DNA): TGTGCCAGCAGCCTCATAACGGACAGGGGTTCGTTCTTC. The chain recombines TRBV11-2 with TRBJ2-1, with 9 bases fitting TRBD1. With 5 bases clipped from V and 15 bases from J, the junction kept 11 bases outside the gene matches. Germline loops: CDR1 SGHAT, CDR2 FQNNGV. This CDR3 is built from 13 residues.